Only one count was recorded for the clone carrying this TCR beta chain. What it recognizes is unknown. This sample is part of a study of blood T cells in healthy people across ages. In the study overall: Per two T cells, about one barcoded beta molecule was captured through template switching. Findings of the study overall: CMV infection status of these donors was not known. Naive T cell percentage showed a strong correlation with TCR beta diversity. PBMCs were not sorted, which prevented a conclusive comparison of naive versus antigen-experienced cells.

This CDR3 region has 15 residues. Germline V gene data show CDR1 as MGHRA and CDR2 as YSYEKL. Trimming cost V 1 base and J 2 bases, with 10 bases left between them. Primers used in a second PCR of about 7 to 11 cycles were a sample-barcoded 5' primer and a J-beta primer mix. One entry per CDR3 protein, called by TCRdb with MiXCR from the 5' RACE reads. The sample includes roughly 1.4 million distinct CDR3 sequences, approximately 63% of them seen just once. What was sequenced was blood. This sequence was found in a man aged 18 to 30 in good health. V usage is TRBV4-1 and J usage is TRBJ2-3; D gene uncertain. DNA for the CDR3: TGCGCCAGCAGCCAAGGTCAATTCTACACAGATACGCAGTATTTT. This translates into CASSQGQFYTDTQYF.